The clone carrying this T cell receptor (beta chain) appeared a few times. The data were obtained in a study of regulatory T cells in long-lasting Graves disease. The time point here: newly diagnosed GD, antithyroid drugs for less than 3 months. Preparation of the TCR library used RNA extracted from PBMCs. To make TCR beta libraries, researchers used iRepertoire HTBI primers and Arm-PCR of CDR3 regions. TCRdb reprocessed the multiplex PCR reads via MiXCR and lists one record per CDR3 protein. This sample has around 320,000 distinct CDR3 sequences, with roughly a sixth found just once. CDR1 and CDR2 from the germline V gene are SGHTA and FQGTGA. The CDR3 is 18 amino acids. V lost 1 base to trimming and J lost 2 bases, with 19 bases between them. These records were also assigned to another study, of T cells in Graves' hyperthyroidism and ophthalmopathy.

The sample consisted of peripheral blood mononuclear cells (PBMCs), taken at new diagnosis, from a patient treated with antithyroid drugs. The receptor was isolated from a man aged 35 to 55 with Graves disease. V gene TRBV7-3 combines with J gene TRBJ2-3, with a tentative D call TRBD2 (6 bases). The CDR3 DNA reads TGTGCCAGCAGCTTAAACGGTCCCTTAGCGGCCCCCACAGATACGCAGTATTTT. Protein sequence: CASSLNGPLAAPTDTQYF.